This TCR beta chain was identified in a study of spatial heterogeneity in lung cancer. Study-wide context: Each time, sequencing found more beta-chain sequences than alpha-chain sequences. The study observed each unique TCR and UMI combination more than ten times on average in raw reads.

Study findings and constraints: In blood, ubiquitous expanded tumor TCRs appeared more at resection than follow-up.

As to this clonotype: Its antigen is still unknown.

V lost 5 bases to trimming and J lost 7 bases, with 18 bases between them. This CDR3 has 15 residues. Germline-derived CDR1 and CDR2 are MNHEY and SVGAGI. Sample time point: sample taken at primary tumor resection. Sequencing of whole RNA from tumor, nontumor lung or frozen PBMC involved no sorting. Samples came from roughly 72 TRACERx patients with untreated early-stage lung cancer. MiXCR, run by TCRdb on the 5' RACE reads, gives a single entry per CDR3 protein. The sample has more than 10,000 distinct CDR3 sequences; 12% to 15% are singletons. The sample consisted of PBMCs, taken at surgery. The clonotype was recovered from a male donor with early-stage non-small cell lung cancer. This sequence joins TRBV6-5 and TRBJ2-1; the D gene is possibly TRBD2 (7 bases). The CDR3 region has the DNA TGTGCCAGCAGTCCCCTGCGGGGGCTAGGTAATGAGCAGTTCTTC. Its translation is CASSPLRGLGNEQFF.